This is a list of T cell receptor beta chains from one sample in a study of cytomegalovirus exposure and HLA in healthy donors. Libraries were prepared by immunoSEQ multiplex PCR; TCRdb keeps only in-frame clonotypes and omits some of them. The sample lists about 210,000 clones, roughly 80% occurring once. The specimen was PBMCs. The receptor set was obtained from a man in his forties in good health and CMV-seropositive. CDR3s include the opening cysteine and the closing phenylalanine or tryptophan. The D gene is left open where the match is weak. For some rows the clone size is stated as once, few or many, or as a class when expanded; others skip it.

V	D	size	J	DNA	CDR3
TRBV10-3	NA	NA	TRBJ1-1	TGTGCCATCACCAGGCTGGCCCAGAACACTGAAGCTTTCTTT	CAITRLAQNTEAFF
TRBV30	NA	NA	TRBJ2-7	TGTGCCTGGAGTGTCGGCGGGACGGCGCAGTACTTC	CAWSVGGTAQYF
TRBV29-1	TRBD1	NA	TRBJ1-1	TGCAGCGGTTTACAGACAGGGTACACTGAAGCTTTCTTT	CSGLQTGYTEAFF
TRBV4-3	NA	NA	TRBJ2-3	TGCGCCAGCAGCCAAGGGGGGAGGACTAGCACAGATACGCAGTATTTT	CASSQGGRTSTDTQYF
TRBV29-1	NA	NA	TRBJ2-7	TGCAGCTTCCGTTGGGGGGAGGAGCAGTACTTC	CSFRWGEEQYF
TRBV6-5	TRBD2	NA	TRBJ2-1	TGTGCCAGCAGGCGGACTAGCGGGGCCCGTGGAGAGCAGTTCTTC	CASRRTSGARGEQFF
TRBV5-4	TRBD1	NA	TRBJ2-1	TGTGCCAGCAGCTTCCCCGGGACAGGCAATGAGCAGTTCTTC	CASSFPGTGNEQFF
TRBV6-5	TRBD1	NA	TRBJ1-2	TGTGCCAGCAGTTCAACAGGGGGCGGCTATGGCTACACCTTC	CASSSTGGGYGYTF
TRBV5-4	TRBD1	NA	TRBJ1-1	TGTGCCAGCAGCTCAAACAGGGGGGTGGAGAACACTGAAGCTTTCTTT	CASSSNRGVENTEAFF
TRBV5-6	TRBD1	NA	TRBJ2-2	TGTGCCAGCAGCCACGACAGGGGAGAAACCGGGGAGCTGTTTTTT	CASSHDRGETGELFF
TRBV6-1	NA	NA	TRBJ2-7	TGTGCCAGCAGTGAAGCGGGAGAGCGACCCGAGCAGTACTTC	CASSEAGERPEQYF
TRBV7-6	TRBD2	NA	TRBJ2-5	TGTGCCAGCAGCTTTAGCGGGAGGGCAGAGACCCAGTACTTC	CASSFSGRAETQYF
TRBV7-9	NA	NA	TRBJ2-4	TGTGCCAGCAGCTTTAGGGGCCGAGAAAACATTCAGTACTTC	CASSFRGRENIQYF
TRBV7-2	NA	few	TRBJ1-3	TGTGCCAGCAGCCTGGGGGAGGGGTACGGAAACACCATATATTTT	CASSLGEGYGNTIYF
TRBV7-9	TRBD1	NA	TRBJ2-2	TGTGCCAGCAGCTTAACGGGACAGGGGGCCGGGGAGCTGTTTTTT	CASSLTGQGAGELFF
TRBV7-8	TRBD1	NA	TRBJ2-7	TGTGCCAGCAGCTCCGGGACAGGGAGTCACGAGCAGTACTTC	CASSSGTGSHEQYF
TRBV27	NA	NA	TRBJ1-2	TGTGCCAGCAGTTTAAGAAGAGGGTCGTATGGCTACACCTTC	CASSLRRGSYGYTF
TRBV4-3	NA	few	TRBJ2-7	TGCGCCAGCAGCCAAGATATTAAGGGGCCGGAGCAGTACTTC	CASSQDIKGPEQYF
TRBV10-3	NA	once	TRBJ2-7	TGTGCCATTAGAGCCCAAAACGCGGCCTACGAGCAGTACTTC	CAIRAQNAAYEQYF
TRBV5-6	NA	NA	TRBJ2-7	TGTGCCAGCAGCTTCGGAGCAGGGTACTACGAGCAGTACTTC	CASSFGAGYYEQYF
TRBV28	NA	NA	TRBJ2-7	TGTGCCAGCAGTTCAACAGGGAGGGCACCCTACGAGCAGTACTTC	CASSSTGRAPYEQYF
TRBV6-1	TRBD2	NA	TRBJ2-2	TGTGCCATCAGTGGAGGTGCGGGGGGCGCGAGCACCGGGGAGCTGTTTTTT	CAISGGAGGASTGELFF
TRBV5-1	NA	NA	TRBJ2-7	TGCGCCAGCAGCTTGGGGACGGCAGGGGTTGTGATCGAGCAGTACTTC	CASSLGTAGVVIEQYF
TRBV27	NA	NA	TRBJ2-3	TGTGCCAGCAGTTTTGGGGAGTCAAATACGCAGTATTTT	CASSFGESNTQYF
TRBV10-3	TRBD2	once	TRBJ2-5	TGTGCCATCCGGACTAGCGAGCAAGAGACCCAGTACTTC	CAIRTSEQETQYF
TRBV28	NA	NA	TRBJ2-1	TGTGCCAGCAGTTTAAACAGCTCACCCTCCTACAATGAGCAGTTCTTC	CASSLNSSPSYNEQFF
TRBV5-5	TRBD1	NA	TRBJ1-2	TGTGCCAGCAGCCCCGGACAGGGCGGCTACACCTTC	CASSPGQGGYTF
TRBV5-5	TRBD1	NA	TRBJ1-1	TGTGCCAGCAGCTTGACTGACAGGGCGAACACTGAAGCTTTCTTT	CASSLTDRANTEAFF
TRBV28	NA	NA	TRBJ1-2	TGTGCCAGCAGTTTTGGTGGCTCTCGAGGCTACACCTTC	CASSFGGSRGYTF
TRBV6-4	NA	few	TRBJ1-2	TGTGCCAGCAGTCCACACAAATCAGGGAGGGGAGCTAACTATGGCTACACCTTC	CASSPHKSGRGANYGYTF
TRBV6-5	TRBD2	NA	TRBJ2-3	TGTGCCAGCAGCTGGACTAGCGGGAGCGCAGATACGCAGTATTTT	CASSWTSGSADTQYF
TRBV7-8	NA	NA	TRBJ1-5	TGTGCCAGCAGCTTAGGGGCAGCTTATAGCAATCAGCCCCAGCATTTT	CASSLGAAYSNQPQHF
TRBV7-2	TRBD1	NA	TRBJ1-2	TGTGCCAGCAGCTCGGGACAGGGCCGGAACTATGGCTACACCTTC	CASSSGQGRNYGYTF
TRBV28	NA	NA	TRBJ1-5	TGTGCCAGCAGCCAACAGCCTTCCCCCCAGCATTTT	CASSQQPSPQHF
TRBV7-2	NA	NA	TRBJ2-7	TGTGCCAGCACGGAGGCCTACGAGCAGTACTTC	CASTEAYEQYF
TRBV7-2	TRBD2	NA	TRBJ2-7	TGTGCCAGCAGCAAACGGACTAGCGGGGAGGGGGGATACGAGCAGTACTTC	CASSKRTSGEGGYEQYF
TRBV6-6	TRBD1	NA	TRBJ2-2	TGTGCCAGCAGTTTAAAAGGGACAGGGGACCCCGGGGAGCTGTTTTTT	CASSLKGTGDPGELFF
TRBV7-2	NA	NA	TRBJ1-2	TGTGCCAGCAGCTCGCCTGGGCTGGGCGCTAACTATGGCTACACCTTC	CASSSPGLGANYGYTF
TRBV6-5	TRBD2	NA	TRBJ2-7	TGTGCCAGCAGTTCGGGGGGGGAGCAGTACTTC	CASSSGGEQYF
TRBV5-1	NA	NA	TRBJ2-7	TGCGCCAGCAGCCCAAGTGCTAGCGCCGACGAGCAGTACTTC	CASSPSASADEQYF
TRBV5-4	NA	NA	TRBJ1-2	TGTGCCAGCAACTCAGGGGTTAGAGGTGGCTACACCTTC	CASNSGVRGGYTF
TRBV5-4	NA	NA	TRBJ2-3	TGTGCCAGCAGCTTGCCTCAGGCCTCTAGCACAGATACGCAGTATTTT	CASSLPQASSTDTQYF
TRBV6-6	TRBD2	NA	TRBJ2-7	TGTGCCAGCAGTTACTCGAATAGCGGGGGGGGATACGAGCAGTACTTC	CASSYSNSGGGYEQYF
TRBV29-1	NA	NA	TRBJ1-1	TGCAGCGTTGAAAAGGCAGGTGAGAACACTGAAGCTTTCTTT	CSVEKAGENTEAFF
TRBV6-6	NA	NA	TRBJ2-3	TGTGCCAGCAGTAGAGCGCTCACAGATACGCAGTATTTT	CASSRALTDTQYF
TRBV19	NA	NA	TRBJ1-6	TGTGCCAGTAGTAAGGTAGCTAGCTCCTATAATTCACCCCTCCACTTT	CASSKVASSYNSPLHF
TRBV18	TRBD1	once	TRBJ2-3	TGTGCCAGCTCACCACGAGGGGGCCACACAGGAGATACGCAGTATTTT	CASSPRGGHTGDTQYF
TRBV6-6	TRBD1	NA	TRBJ1-5	TGTGCCAGCAGTTATTCAGGGGGCGGCCAGCCCCAGCATTTT	CASSYSGGGQPQHF
TRBV5-1	NA	NA	TRBJ2-5	TGCGCCAGCAGCCGACTGCTCCAAGAGACCCAGTACTTC	CASSRLLQETQYF
TRBV6-4	TRBD1	NA	TRBJ2-1	TGTGCCGCCGTACAGGGGGCAGCCTACAATGAGCAGTTCTTC	CAAVQGAAYNEQFF
TRBV5-1	NA	NA	TRBJ1-2	TGCGCCAGCAGCTTGGCCTTGGCTACGGGCTATGGCTACACCTTC	CASSLALATGYGYTF